This TCR beta chain stems from a study of T cell responses to AZD1222 COVID-19 vaccine. Study-wide points: The sample set comprised mostly white British donors with more females, and clonal diversity was possibly underestimated. Dominant CD4 TCR responses targeted spike regions 160-218 and 743-854.

On this clone itself: Its antigen is not identified.

The CDR3 sequence is 16 residues long. In germline, CDR1 is SGHNT, CDR2 YYREEE (reference sequence). V lost 4 bases and J 0 bases, leaving 16 bases between the germline ends. Some clones are missing from TCRdb's copy, which holds only in-frame ones; the method was immunoSEQ multiplex PCR. Altogether roughly 120,000 clones are present, around 87% being singletons, with the ten largest covering about 2.5%. This sequence joins TRBV5-4 and TRBJ1-2; D is unclear. The material was peripheral blood, obtained 28 days after the second AZD1222 dose. This receptor was identified in an adult who received the AZD1222 COVID-19 vaccine. The CDR3 bases are TGTGCCAGCAGCCCGCTCTCCCCAGACTCTAACTATGGCTACACCTTC. The encoded protein is CASSPLSPDSNYGYTF.